Listed below are T cell receptor beta chains from one sample, sequenced in a study of blood T cell repertoires in COVID-19. The protocol was immunoSEQ multiplex PCR, while the TCRdb copy is restricted to in-frame clones and leaves out a portion. The repertoire holds a few hundred thousand clones, with around nine tenths as singletons. The sample taken for sequencing was peripheral blood. These receptors were obtained from a man in his sixties who had recovered from COVID-19. CDR3s include the opening cysteine and the closing phenylalanine or tryptophan. Each record gives: V gene, J gene, D gene, clone size, CDR3 protein, CDR3 DNA. D genes are given only for firm matches. Size is omitted from some rows. Given values are once, few, many or a class for expanded clones.

TRBV6-2/TRBV6-3,TRBJ1-1,.,.,CASSYAGISFEAFF,TGTGCCAGCAGTTATGCAGGGATCTCCTTTGAAGCTTTCTTT
TRBV6-5,TRBJ2-3,TRBD1,.,CASRPQGAGADTQYF,TGTGCCAGCAGACCCCAGGGGGCAGGCGCAGATACGCAGTATTTT
TRBV5-4,TRBJ2-3,TRBD1,.,CASSPAGQGTDTQYF,TGTGCCAGCAGCCCCGCGGGACAGGGGACAGATACGCAGTATTTT
TRBV21-1,TRBJ1-6,.,.,CASSRGVTPHF,TGTGCCAGCAGCAGGGGGGTCACCCCCCACTTT
TRBV9,TRBJ1-1,TRBD1,.,CASSVVGTGEAFF,TGTGCCAGCAGCGTAGTTGGGACAGGGGAAGCTTTCTTT
TRBV9,TRBJ2-1,TRBD2,.,CASSVAATSGLSSYNEQFF,TGTGCCAGCAGCGTAGCTGCGACTAGCGGGCTCAGCTCCTACAATGAGCAGTTCTTC
TRBV5-1,TRBJ2-3,.,.,CASSYGTFADTQYF,TGCGCCAGCAGCTACGGGACATTCGCAGATACGCAGTATTTT
TRBV9,TRBJ2-5,TRBD2,.,CASSPGLAGGGQETQYF,TGTGCCAGCAGCCCGGGACTAGCGGGAGGCGGGCAAGAGACCCAGTACTTC
TRBV4-2,TRBJ1-1,.,.,CASSQVGATEAFF,TGTGCCAGCAGCCAAGTGGGGGCCACTGAAGCTTTCTTT
TRBV18,TRBJ2-7,TRBD2,.,CASSRSGNFYEQYF,TGTGCCAGCTCACGAAGCGGGAATTTTTACGAGCAGTACTTC
TRBV6-2/TRBV6-3,TRBJ1-5,.,.,CASSSGAGNQPQHF,TGTGCCAGCAGCTCAGGGGCTGGCAATCAGCCCCAGCATTTT
TRBV3-1/TRBV3-2,TRBJ2-5,TRBD2,.,CASSQVGGTSGGPEETQYF,TGTGCCAGCAGCCAAGTCGGAGGGACTAGCGGGGGGCCGGAAGAGACCCAGTACTTC
TRBV10-1,TRBJ2-7,TRBD1,few,CASSDRSGGAYEQYF,TGCGCCAGCAGTGACAGGTCAGGGGGTGCCTACGAGCAGTACTTC
TRBV6-1,TRBJ1-5,TRBD1,.,CASSDGRGNQPQHF,TGTGCCAGCAGTGACGGCAGGGGGAATCAGCCCCAGCATTTT
TRBV24-1,TRBJ2-3,.,once,CATSDLGGSTDTQYF,TGTGCCACCAGTGATTTAGGAGGCAGCACAGATACGCAGTATTTT
TRBV2,TRBJ2-3,TRBD2,.,CASRLAGGSDTQYF,TGTGCCAGCAGACTAGCGGGAGGTAGCGATACGCAGTATTTT
TRBV28,TRBJ1-4,.,.,CASSITGLSEKLFF,TGTGCCAGCAGTATCACAGGGTTAAGTGAAAAACTGTTTTTT